This TCR beta chain was captured in a study of T cell repertoires in cytomegalovirus infection. Study-level background: Alongside well-studied HLA-B-restricted CMV epitopes, recently identified HLA-C-restricted CMV epitopes were also used. A matching HLA type, together with CMV infection, was signaled by public TCR beta signatures.

The CDR3 length is 16 residues. The junction had 4 bases not matched to a gene; V was cut back by 0 bases and J by 5 bases. Per germline, CDR1 SGHTA and CDR2 FQGNSA. One entry per CDR3 protein, called by TCRdb with MiXCR from the reads. The sample records fewer than 60,000 distinct CDR3 sequences, around 19% being singletons. A remark on this clonotype: Its antigen is as yet unknown.

General study findings and limits: CMV-specific TCR beta clonotypes restricted by HLA-C dominated the ex vivo response. The cumulative frequency of public TCR beta families identified carriers of CMV plus the relevant HLA.

The TCR sequence derives from a human donor in good health (CMV status not recorded). Some clones in this sample may be carry-over from other donors' samples. The rearrangement joins TRBV7-2 to TRBJ2-3; TRBD2 matches 11 bases. The sample in question was CD8+ T cells from cultured PBMCs, obtained from culture after CMV antigen stimulation. The CDR3 DNA is TGTGCCAGCAGCTTAGCTAGCGGGGGGGCAGGAGATACGCAGTATTTT. This sequence encodes CASSLASGGAGDTQYF.